A selection of T cell receptor beta chains follows, all from one sample in a study of cytomegalovirus exposure and HLA in healthy donors. Profiling relied on immunoSEQ multiplex PCR, and the TCRdb table lists in-frame clones only, not all of them. The sample spans some 70,000 clones; the ten largest clones claim roughly 2.7%. Sequences were obtained from PBMCs. These TCRs come from a man aged 35 to 55 in good health and CMV-seronegative. Both conserved end residues are part of each CDR3. D genes are given only for firm matches.

d_gene: NA; len: 18; j_gene: TRBJ1-6; v_gene: TRBV5-6; CDR3aa: CASSLGPTSSSYNSPLHF; CDR3nt: TGTGCCAGCAGCCTGGGCCCGACTTCGAGCTCCTATAATTCACCCCTCCACTTT
d_gene: TRBD2; len: 16; j_gene: TRBJ2-2; v_gene: TRBV9; CDR3aa: CASSVGSGGDTGELFF; CDR3nt: TGTGCCAGCAGCGTAGGAAGCGGGGGGGACACCGGGGAGCTGTTTTTT
d_gene: NA; len: 11; j_gene: TRBJ1-2; v_gene: TRBV20-1; CDR3aa: CSAIQGYGYTF; CDR3nt: TGCAGTGCAATACAGGGATATGGCTACACCTTC
d_gene: TRBD1; len: 16; j_gene: TRBJ1-6; v_gene: TRBV11-1; CDR3aa: CASSSYLGQVNSPLHF; CDR3nt: TGTGCCAGCAGCTCATATTTGGGACAGGTTAATTCACCCCTCCACTTT
d_gene: TRBD1; len: 15; j_gene: TRBJ1-4; v_gene: TRBV27; CDR3aa: CASSTSQGTNEKLFF; CDR3nt: TGTGCCAGCAGTACATCACAGGGGACTAATGAAAAACTGTTTTTT
d_gene: TRBD1; len: 13; j_gene: TRBJ2-5; v_gene: TRBV28; CDR3aa: CASIEGARETQYF; CDR3nt: TGTGCCAGCATCGAGGGGGCGAGGGAGACCCAGTACTTC
d_gene: NA; len: 14; j_gene: TRBJ1-5; v_gene: TRBV2; CDR3aa: CASRAGFSNQPQHF; CDR3nt: TGTGCCAGCAGGGCAGGGTTTAGCAATCAGCCCCAGCATTTT
d_gene: NA; len: 15; j_gene: TRBJ1-1; v_gene: TRBV4-2; CDR3aa: CASSQEGRENTEAFF; CDR3nt: TGTGCCAGCAGCCAAGAAGGACGGGAGAACACTGAAGCTTTCTTT
d_gene: TRBD1; len: 12; j_gene: TRBJ2-2; v_gene: TRBV30; CDR3aa: CACQGVTGELFF; CDR3nt: TGTGCCTGCCAGGGGGTCACCGGGGAGCTGTTTTTT
d_gene: NA; len: 13; j_gene: TRBJ2-1; v_gene: TRBV5-1; CDR3aa: CATSGFVGNEQFF; CDR3nt: TGCGCCACTTCGGGATTTGTAGGCAATGAGCAGTTCTTC
d_gene: NA; len: 16; j_gene: TRBJ2-1; v_gene: TRBV5-1; CDR3aa: CASSFLTQPPNNEQFF; CDR3nt: TGCGCCAGCAGCTTCCTGACACAGCCTCCAAACAATGAGCAGTTCTTC
d_gene: TRBD1; len: 15; j_gene: TRBJ1-4; v_gene: TRBV11-2; CDR3aa: CASSLTGVANEKLFF; CDR3nt: TGTGCCAGCAGCTTAACAGGGGTGGCTAATGAAAAACTGTTTTTT
d_gene: TRBD1; len: 16; j_gene: TRBJ1-3; v_gene: TRBV4-2; CDR3aa: CASSQDGTGEHNTIYF; CDR3nt: TGTGCCAGCAGCCAAGATGGGACAGGGGAACACAACACCATATATTTT
d_gene: TRBD1; len: 15; j_gene: TRBJ1-1; v_gene: TRBV7-9; CDR3aa: CASSSSSQGFPEAFF; CDR3nt: TGTGCCAGCAGCTCATCCTCACAGGGGTTCCCTGAAGCTTTCTTT
d_gene: NA; len: 11; j_gene: TRBJ2-7; v_gene: TRBV30; CDR3aa: CAWIRLDEQYF; CDR3nt: TGTGCCTGGATACGGTTAGACGAGCAGTACTTC
d_gene: NA; len: 14; j_gene: TRBJ2-1; v_gene: TRBV5-1; CDR3aa: CASSQDSPGNEQFF; CDR3nt: TGCGCCAGCAGCCAAGACTCTCCCGGCAACGAGCAGTTCTTC
d_gene: TRBD1; len: 13; j_gene: TRBJ1-4; v_gene: TRBV19; CDR3aa: CASSPGTGWKLFF; CDR3nt: TGTGCCAGTAGTCCAGGGACAGGTTGGAAACTGTTTTTT
d_gene: NA; len: 16; j_gene: TRBJ2-5; v_gene: TRBV19; CDR3aa: CASSIGRGPTQETQYF; CDR3nt: TGTGCCAGTAGTATAGGGCGGGGGCCAACGCAAGAGACCCAGTACTTC
d_gene: NA; len: 16; j_gene: TRBJ1-5; v_gene: TRBV2; CDR3aa: CASSEAVPEVSQPQHF; CDR3nt: TGTGCCAGCAGTGAAGCTGTTCCGGAGGTGAGTCAGCCCCAGCATTTT
d_gene: TRBD2; len: 16; j_gene: TRBJ2-1; v_gene: TRBV7-9; CDR3aa: CASSPGAGEQDNEQFF; CDR3nt: TGTGCCAGCAGCCCCGGGGCGGGGGAGCAGGACAATGAGCAGTTCTTC
d_gene: TRBD1; len: 11; j_gene: TRBJ1-2; v_gene: TRBV29-1; CDR3aa: CSAAGQGGYTF; CDR3nt: TGCAGCGCCGCAGGACAGGGCGGCTACACCTTC
d_gene: NA; len: 11; j_gene: TRBJ2-7; v_gene: TRBV27; CDR3aa: CASSATGGMYF; CDR3nt: TGTGCCAGCAGTGCCACTGGGGGGATGTACTTC
d_gene: NA; len: 14; j_gene: TRBJ2-7; v_gene: TRBV30; CDR3aa: CAWTPRQVVGEQYF; CDR3nt: TGTGCCTGGACCCCCAGGCAGGTCGTCGGTGAGCAGTACTTC
d_gene: NA; len: 13; j_gene: TRBJ1-2; v_gene: TRBV7-8; CDR3aa: CASSLGTDTRYTF; CDR3nt: TGTGCCAGCAGCTTAGGGACAGACACCCGCTACACCTTC
d_gene: NA; len: 15; j_gene: TRBJ1-5; v_gene: TRBV2; CDR3aa: CASSVTESRNQPQHF; CDR3nt: TGTGCCAGCAGTGTAACAGAATCTCGCAATCAGCCCCAGCATTTT
d_gene: TRBD1; len: 14; j_gene: TRBJ2-7; v_gene: TRBV19; CDR3aa: CASSPWDRIYEQYF; CDR3nt: TGTGCCAGTAGTCCCTGGGACAGGATCTACGAGCAGTACTTC
d_gene: NA; len: 14; j_gene: TRBJ1-5; v_gene: TRBV5-6; CDR3aa: CASSLGGAFQPQHF; CDR3nt: TGTGCCAGCAGCTTGGGTGGGGCTTTTCAGCCCCAGCATTTT
d_gene: TRBD1; len: 15; j_gene: TRBJ2-2; v_gene: TRBV7-6; CDR3aa: CASSRDSANTGELFF; CDR3nt: TGTGCCAGCAGCCGGGACAGCGCGAACACCGGGGAGCTGTTTTTT
d_gene: TRBD2; len: 17; j_gene: TRBJ2-1; v_gene: TRBV4-1; CDR3aa: CASSQDPTSGVLREQFF; CDR3nt: TGCGCCAGCAGCCAAGATCCGACTAGCGGGGTACTCCGTGAGCAGTTCTTC
d_gene: TRBD1; len: 13; j_gene: TRBJ1-1; v_gene: TRBV7-9; CDR3aa: CASIRTGVQEAFF; CDR3nt: TGTGCCAGCATTCGGACAGGGGTTCAGGAAGCTTTCTTT
d_gene: TRBD2; len: 12; j_gene: TRBJ2-5; v_gene: TRBV6-1; CDR3aa: CASRTSGETQYF; CDR3nt: TGTGCCAGCAGGACTAGCGGAGAGACCCAGTACTTC
d_gene: NA; len: 16; j_gene: TRBJ1-4; v_gene: TRBV4-2; CDR3aa: CASSQDRGRTNEKLFF; CDR3nt: TGTGCCAGCAGCCAAGACAGGGGACGGACTAATGAAAAACTGTTTTTT
d_gene: NA; len: 14; j_gene: TRBJ1-1; v_gene: TRBV6-5; CDR3aa: CASSRAGLSGEAFF; CDR3nt: TGTGCCAGCTCCAGGGCCGGCCTATCGGGTGAAGCTTTCTTT
d_gene: NA; len: 12; j_gene: TRBJ1-2; v_gene: TRBV6-1; CDR3aa: CASMGGKYGYTF; CDR3nt: TGTGCCAGCATGGGGGGGAAGTATGGCTACACCTTC
d_gene: NA; len: 15; j_gene: TRBJ1-3; v_gene: TRBV5-1; CDR3aa: CASSLLGVSGNTIYF; CDR3nt: TGCGCCAGCAGCTTACTCGGGGTCTCTGGAAACACCATATATTTT
d_gene: TRBD1; len: 12; j_gene: TRBJ2-7; v_gene: TRBV29-1; CDR3aa: CSVRDSPYEQYF; CDR3nt: TGCAGCGTCCGGGACAGTCCATACGAGCAGTACTTC
d_gene: NA; len: 14; j_gene: TRBJ1-1; v_gene: TRBV18; CDR3aa: CASSPPIENTEAFF; CDR3nt: TGTGCCAGCTCACCACCGATAGAGAACACTGAAGCTTTCTTT
d_gene: TRBD1; len: 14; j_gene: TRBJ2-7; v_gene: TRBV6-5; CDR3aa: CASKGGTGGYEQYF; CDR3nt: TGTGCCAGCAAGGGGGGGACAGGGGGTTACGAGCAGTACTTC
d_gene: TRBD1; len: 15; j_gene: TRBJ2-3; v_gene: TRBV7-3; CDR3aa: CASSSGTGVSDTQYF; CDR3nt: TGTGCCAGCAGCTCGGGGACAGGGGTGTCAGATACGCAGTATTTT
d_gene: TRBD2; len: 17; j_gene: TRBJ2-3; v_gene: TRBV5-1; CDR3aa: CASSPGRLAGGKNTQYF; CDR3nt: TGCGCCAGCAGCCCTGGCCGACTAGCGGGGGGCAAAAATACGCAGTATTTT
d_gene: TRBD1; len: 16; j_gene: TRBJ1-4; v_gene: TRBV6-1; CDR3aa: CASSEEQGQGNEKLFF; CDR3nt: TGTGCCAGCAGTGAAGAACAGGGACAGGGGAATGAAAAACTGTTTTTT
d_gene: NA; len: 14; j_gene: TRBJ2-7; v_gene: TRBV7-9; CDR3aa: CASSLDDSGSEQYF; CDR3nt: TGTGCCAGCAGCCTCGATGATTCGGGTTCCGAGCAGTACTTC
d_gene: NA; len: 15; j_gene: TRBJ2-2; v_gene: TRBV5-1; CDR3aa: CASSLGTPGHGELFF; CDR3nt: TGCGCCAGCAGCTTAGGGACACCCGGGCACGGGGAGCTGTTTTTT
d_gene: NA; len: 16; j_gene: TRBJ2-1; v_gene: TRBV30; CDR3aa: CAWSVMAGPPVNEQFF; CDR3nt: TGTGCCTGGAGTGTAATGGCAGGTCCCCCCGTCAATGAGCAGTTCTTC
d_gene: NA; len: 15; j_gene: TRBJ2-7; v_gene: TRBV5-4; CDR3aa: CASSGEWAGDYEQYF; CDR3nt: TGTGCCAGCAGCGGGGAGTGGGCAGGGGACTACGAGCAGTACTTC
d_gene: NA; len: 13; j_gene: TRBJ2-7; v_gene: TRBV6-4; CDR3aa: CASSPKGVTEQYF; CDR3nt: TGTGCCAGCAGTCCCAAAGGGGTTACCGAGCAGTACTTC
d_gene: TRBD1; len: 15; j_gene: TRBJ1-1; v_gene: TRBV11-2; CDR3aa: CASSLEAGGNTEAFF; CDR3nt: TGTGCCAGCAGCTTAGAGGCAGGGGGAAACACTGAAGCTTTCTTT
d_gene: NA; len: 12; j_gene: TRBJ2-3; v_gene: TRBV18; CDR3aa: CASSPEEDTQYF; CDR3nt: TGTGCCAGCTCACCCGAGGAAGATACGCAGTATTTT
d_gene: TRBD1; len: 13; j_gene: TRBJ1-5; v_gene: TRBV19; CDR3aa: CASSITGDQPQHF; CDR3nt: TGTGCCAGTAGTATAACAGGGGACCAGCCCCAGCATTTT
d_gene: TRBD2; len: 14; j_gene: TRBJ2-7; v_gene: TRBV11-3; CDR3aa: CASSLEEGGHEQYF; CDR3nt: TGTGCCAGCAGCTTAGAAGAGGGAGGGCACGAGCAGTACTTC
d_gene: NA; len: 16; j_gene: TRBJ1-4; v_gene: TRBV6-5; CDR3aa: CASSYSIGQSREKLFF; CDR3nt: TGTGCCAGCAGTTACTCGATCGGACAGTCCCGTGAAAAACTGTTTTTT